This entry concerns a single T cell receptor beta chain. Germline CDR1 and CDR2: SQVTM and ANQGSEA. The CDR3 spans 13 residues. V gave up 1 base and J gave up 8 bases, with 14 bases separating them. This sample is drawn from a study of blood T cell repertoires in COVID-19. Libraries were prepared by immunoSEQ multiplex PCR; TCRdb keeps only in-frame clonotypes and omits some of them. The table includes under 550,000 clones, 80% to 90% detected once. V is TRBV29-1 and J is TRBJ1-1; D is unresolved. What was sequenced was peripheral blood. The receptor comes from a man aged 18 to 30 with COVID-19, enrolled during active disease. The CDR3 sequence: CSVEVQQIGEAFF. In DNA form, the CDR3 reads TGCAGCGTTGAAGTACAGCAAATTGGAGAAGCTTTCTTT. Using reference TRBV29-1 and TRBJ1-1 for the parts outside the CDR3, the full variable domain is SAVISQKPSRDICQRGTSLTIQCQVDSQVTMMFWYRQQPGQSLTLIATANQGSEATYESGFVIDKFPISRPNLTFSTLTVSNMSPEDSSIYLCSVEVQQIGEAFFGQGTRLTVV.